The text below deals with one T cell receptor beta chain. The antigen remains undetermined. Primers used in a second PCR of about 7 to 11 cycles were a sample-barcoded 5' primer and a J-beta primer mix. One entry per CDR3 protein results from TCRdb running MiXCR on the 5' RACE reads. Among about 640,000 distinct CDR3 sequences listed, roughly 53% were seen once. This sample is drawn from a study of blood T cells in healthy people across ages. Study-level points and caveats: There were more naive CD4+ cells and higher diversity in long-lived donors than in aged donors.

The CDR3 consists of 16 residues. From germline, CDR1 is SGHRS and CDR2 YFSETQ. V trimming: 4 bases; J trimming: 0 bases; junction bases outside the gene matches: 2. The V call is TRBV5-1, the J call TRBJ2-1; TRBD2 aligns across 12 bases. The specimen sequenced was blood. The TCR was taken from a man in his 60s in good health. CDR3 in amino acids: CASSGLAGSSYNEQFF. CDR3 coding DNA: TGCGCCAGCAGCGGACTAGCGGGGTCCTCCTACAATGAGCAGTTCTTC.